The entry that follows covers one T cell receptor (beta chain) sequence. This entry belongs to a study of T cell changes during pregnancy in multiple sclerosis. Germline CDR1 is SGHNT and CDR2 is YYREEE (reference sequence). V lost 4 bases to trimming and J lost 3 bases; unmatched junction nucleotides: 4. The CDR3 covers 14 residues. Only in-frame clones appear in the TCRdb table, and some are missing; sequencing was by immunoSEQ multiplex PCR. The sample includes 25,000 to 35,000 clones, roughly 86% of them seen just once. The chain combines TRBV5-4 with TRBJ1-1, with 9 positions matching TRBD1. The receptor's source is a female donor with multiple sclerosis, enrolled in a pregnancy study. The specimen comprised CD8+ T cells from peripheral blood mononuclear cells, sampled in the second trimester of pregnancy. CDR3 sequence (DNA): TGTGCCAGCAGCCCGGGACAGGGATACACTGAAGCTTTCTTT. Residues: CASSPGQGYTEAFF.